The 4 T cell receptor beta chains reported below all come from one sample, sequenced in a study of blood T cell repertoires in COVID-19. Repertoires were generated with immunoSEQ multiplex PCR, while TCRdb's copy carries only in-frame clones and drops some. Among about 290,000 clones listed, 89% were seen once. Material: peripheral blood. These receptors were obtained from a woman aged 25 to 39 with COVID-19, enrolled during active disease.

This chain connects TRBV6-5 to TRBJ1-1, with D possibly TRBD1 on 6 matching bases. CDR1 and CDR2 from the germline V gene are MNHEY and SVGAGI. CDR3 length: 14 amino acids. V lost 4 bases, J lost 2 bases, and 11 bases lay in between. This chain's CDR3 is CASSSPGQNTEAFF. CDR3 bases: TGTGCCAGCAGTTCCCCGGGACAAAACACTGAAGCTTTCTTT.

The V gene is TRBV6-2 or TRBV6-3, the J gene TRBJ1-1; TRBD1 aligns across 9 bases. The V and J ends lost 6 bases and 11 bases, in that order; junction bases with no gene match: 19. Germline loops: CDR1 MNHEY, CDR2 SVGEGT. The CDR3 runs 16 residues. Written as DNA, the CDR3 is TGTGCCAGCAGCCGAGTATTTACCAGACAGGGGGAGTGGGCTTTCTTT. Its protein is CASSRVFTRQGEWAFF.

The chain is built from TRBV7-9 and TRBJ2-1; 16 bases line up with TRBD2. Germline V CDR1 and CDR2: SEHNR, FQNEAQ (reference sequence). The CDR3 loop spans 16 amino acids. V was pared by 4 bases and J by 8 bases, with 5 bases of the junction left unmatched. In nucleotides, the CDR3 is TGTGCCAGCAGCTCGCCCGGGACTAGCGGGAGGGATGAGCAGTTCTTC. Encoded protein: CASSSPGTSGRDEQFF.

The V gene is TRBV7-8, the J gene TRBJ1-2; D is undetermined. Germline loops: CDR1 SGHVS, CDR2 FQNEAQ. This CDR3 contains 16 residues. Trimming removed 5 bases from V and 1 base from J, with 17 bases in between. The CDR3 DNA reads TGTGCCAGCAGCCTAAGAGTGGGAGGGCTTAACTATGGCTACACCTTC. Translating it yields CASSLRVGGLNYGYTF.